Presented here are 27 T cell receptor gamma chains from one specimen sequenced in a study of human gamma delta and Vdelta1 T cells. TCRdb called clones from the PCR reads again using CATT. The table has about 3,900 gamma-chain clones, 16% seen once; the top ten hold about 7%. The antigens these receptors bind are not known. What was sequenced was Vdelta1 gamma-delta T cells from blood grown in culture (DOT cells). These receptors all stem from a human donor in good health.

The chain couples TRGV5 to TRGJ1 or TRGJ2. Trimming removed 2 bases from V and 10 bases from J; junction bases left unmatched: 8. This CDR3 has 12 residues. CDR1 is VINAFY, CDR2 YDVSNSKD, per germline. Here the CDR3 reads CATWDKLGKKLF. In nucleotides, the CDR3 is TGTGCCACCTGGGACAAACTCGGAAAGAAACTCTTT.

Relative to its sample, this clone is large (0.1 to 1%). This chain joins TRGV10 and TRGJP1. TRGV10 is classed as an ORF, of uncertain function. The junction had 8 bases not matched to a gene; V was cut back by 8 bases and J by 4 bases. The CDR3 has 14 residues. The CDR3 region is CAAWDLDTGWFKIF. CDR3 nucleotide sequence: TGTGCTGCGTGGGATTTGGACACTGGTTGGTTCAAGATATTT.

The V call is TRGV4, the J call TRGJ1 or TRGJ2. The V and J ends lost 0 bases and 0 bases, in that order; junction bases with no gene match: 11. CDR1 and CDR2 from the germline V gene are EGSTGY and YDSYTSSV. This CDR3 has 17 amino acids. The CDR3 is CATWDGPRPANYYKKLF. In nucleotides, the CDR3 is TGTGCCACCTGGGATGGGCCACGACCCGCGAATTATTATAAGAAACTCTTT.

In the case of this clone: A read error may produce the germline difference seen at one junction end. This chain connects TRGV10 to TRGJP1. TRGV10 is annotated as an ORF whose role is uncertain. The length of the CDR3 is 13 residues. The CDR3 sequence is CSGREGTGWFKIF. The CDR3 bases are TGCTCAGGAAGGGAGGGCACTGGTTGGTTCAAGATATTT.

The chain combines TRGV10 with TRGJP1. TRGV10 is identified as an open reading frame with a role that is uncertain. The CDR3 has 16 residues. The J segment lost 0 bases and the V segment lost 8 bases, leaving 10 bases of the junction unmatched. CDR3 DNA sequence: TGTGCTGCGTGGGATTGGAAGAATACCACTGGTTGGTTCAAGATATTT. It yields the protein CAAWDWKNTTGWFKIF.

This clone was counted between two and nine times. The rearrangement links TRGV9 to TRGJP. CDR1 is GITISATS and CDR2 is ISYDGTV in the germline V gene (reference sequence). CDR3 length: 15 amino acids. The V segment lost 2 bases and the J segment 6 bases; nucleotides outside the gene matches: 1. The CDR3: CALWEGELGKKIKVF. CDR3 coding DNA: TGTGCCTTGTGGGAGGGAGAGTTGGGCAAAAAAATCAAGGTATTT.

This clone was observed a few times. The chain couples TRGV8 to TRGJP2. V trimming: 3 bases; J trimming: 11 bases; junction bases outside the gene matches: 0. The germline V gene has CDR1 VENAVY and CDR2 YDSYNSRV. This CDR3 has 10 amino acids. The CDR3 bases are TGTGCCACCTGGGATTGGATCAAGACGTTT. This gives the protein CATWDWIKTF.

The chain uses TRGV2 and TRGJP2. Losses at the gene ends were 2 bases for V and 2 bases for J; bases not matched to a gene: 14. The CDR3 is 18 residues long. In germline, CDR1 is EGSNGY, CDR2 YDSYNSKV. The CDR3 is CATWDDMGYMSSDWIKTF. CDR3 coding DNA: TGTGCCACCTGGGACGACATGGGGTATATGAGTAGTGATTGGATCAAGACGTTT.

The chain has TRGV2 and TRGJP1. Germline V gene data show CDR1 as EGSNGY and CDR2 as YDSYNSKV. The CDR3 runs 16 residues. The trim removed 0 bases at V and 0 bases at J, leaving 4 bases unmatched. Here the CDR3 DNA reads TGTGCCACCTGGGACGGGCCTTATACCACTGGTTGGTTCAAGATATTT. Amino acid sequence: CATWDGPYTTGWFKIF.

The rearrangement joins TRGV9 to TRGJ1 or TRGJ2. Germline V gives CDR1 GITISATS, CDR2 ISYDGTV (reference sequence). The CDR3 is 12 residues long. Trimming took 3 bases from V and 12 from J; bases not matched to a gene: 11. CDR3 in DNA: TGTGCCTTGTGGGAGTCCCGGTGGAGGAAACTCTTT. It yields the protein CALWESRWRKLF.

This clone has only a few counts. One base away lies a much larger clone, so this may be a sequencing read error. In the same sample, other DNA sequences code for this CDR3. The chain uses TRGV4 and TRGJ1 or TRGJ2. This CDR3 comprises 13 residues. CDR1 EGSTGY and CDR2 YDSYTSSV come from the germline V gene. V dropped 4 bases and J dropped 3; count of bases not matched to a gene: 6. The CDR3 is CATWDGTYYKKLF. The CDR3 bases are TGTGCCACCTGGGACGGTACTTATTATAAGAAACTCTTT.

This clone was seen a few times. The chain couples TRGV2 to TRGJ1 or TRGJ2. Germline V gives CDR1 EGSNGY, CDR2 YDSYNSKV. The CDR3 totals 14 residues. With V trimmed by 1 base and J by 3 bases, 6 bases remained unmatched. CDR3 loop: CATWDGHFYYKKLF. The CDR3 DNA reads TGTGCCACCTGGGACGGCCATTTTTATTATAAGAAACTCTTT.

Judged by abundance, this clone is medium-sized (0.01 to 0.1%). The V and J genes are TRGV10 and TRGJ1 or TRGJ2. TRGV10 is an ORF, and what it does is uncertain. Losses at the gene ends were 8 bases for V and 5 bases for J; bases not matched to a gene: 1. This CDR3 is 10 amino acids long. The CDR3 protein is CAAWDYKKLF. The DNA of the CDR3 is TGTGCTGCGTGGGATTATAAGAAACTCTTT.

V is TRGV8 and J is TRGJP2. CDR3 length: 17 amino acids. Trimming removed 0 bases from V and 0 bases from J; junction bases left unmatched: 7. Germline CDR1 VENAVY, CDR2 YDSYNSRV. The CDR3 here is CATWDRGGDSSDWIKTF. The CDR3 DNA is TGTGCCACCTGGGATAGGGGTGGTGATAGTAGTGATTGGATCAAGACGTTT.

This clone was counted between two and nine times. The chain recombines TRGV5 with TRGJ1 or TRGJ2. This CDR3 comprises 14 residues. Germline CDR1 reads VINAFY; CDR2 reads YDVSNSKD. The ends lost 0 bases at V and 3 bases at J; junction bases unmatched: 5. In DNA, the CDR3 is TGTGCCACCTGGGACAGGCTGGTTTATTATAAGAAACTCTTT. The encoded protein is CATWDRLVYYKKLF.

As to this clone: This could be a read error, since a much larger clone is one nucleotide away. V usage is TRGV10 and J usage is TRGJP1. TRGV10 is recorded as an ORF, its role being uncertain. The CDR3 is 9 residues long. The CDR3 nucleotides read TGTGCTGCGTGGGATCTCAAGTTATTT. The encoded protein is CAAWDLKLF.

The V gene is TRGV4, the J gene TRGJP2. Germline CDR1 reads EGSTGY; CDR2 reads YDSYTSSV. V shed 5 bases and J 2 bases; nucleotides not matched to a gene: 8. This CDR3 region has 15 residues. The CDR3 region is CATWVRPSSDWIKTF. CDR3 in DNA: TGTGCCACCTGGGTTCGCCCAAGTAGTGATTGGATCAAGACGTTT.

Of note for this clone: Other DNA sequences in the same sample also yield this CDR3. This rearrangement joins TRGV2 to TRGJ1 or TRGJ2. Trimming removed 0 bases from V and 12 bases from J; junction bases left unmatched: 5. The CDR3 spans 11 residues. Germline V lookup: CDR1 EGSNGY, CDR2 YDSYNSKV. CDR3 residues: CATWDGRRKLF. The CDR3 nucleotides read TGTGCCACCTGGGACGGGCGTAGGAAACTCTTT.

This chain joins TRGV2 and TRGJP2. There are 12 residues in the CDR3. Germline CDR1 reads EGSNGY; CDR2 reads YDSYNSKV. The V gene end was trimmed by 0 bases and the J gene end by 15 bases; junction bases not matched to a gene: 7. The CDR3 spells CATWDGPNFKTF. The CDR3 nucleotides are TGTGCCACCTGGGACGGGCCAAACTTCAAGACGTTT.

This chain connects TRGV3 to TRGJ1 or TRGJ2. Germline-derived CDR1 and CDR2 are VTNTFY and YDVSTARD (reference sequence). With V trimmed by 2 bases and J by 12 bases, 16 bases remained unmatched. The CDR3 totals 14 residues. The CDR3 bases are TGTGCCACCTGGGACAATAGTTATTATAAGAGGAAACTCTTT. Its translation is CATWDNSYYKRKLF.

This clone was counted between two and nine times. This chain links TRGV3 with TRGJP1. J gave up 2 bases and V 5 bases, and 11 bases lay outside the gene matches. The CDR3 sequence is 16 residues long. The germline CDR1 and CDR2 sequences are VTNTFY and YDVSTARD (reference sequence). The CDR3 loop reads CATWGRLYTTGWFKIF. The CDR3 region has the DNA TGTGCCACCTGGGGGCGTTTATACACCACTGGTTGGTTCAAGATATTT.

This clone was seen only a few times. V and J are TRGV3 and TRGJ1 or TRGJ2. The CDR3 runs to 17 residues. The germline V gene has CDR1 VTNTFY and CDR2 YDVSTARD (reference sequence). Trimming removed 3 bases from V and 3 bases from J; junction bases left unmatched: 17. The CDR3 is CATWDGPNRTFYYKKLF. The DNA for the CDR3 is TGTGCCACCTGGGACGGTCCGAATCGGACGTTTTATTATAAGAAACTCTTT.

This clone was detected a few times. The genes are TRGV2 and TRGJ1 or TRGJ2. Germline lookup yields CDR1 EGSNGY and CDR2 YDSYNSKV. CDR3 length: 14 amino acids. The junction had 11 bases not matched to a gene; V was cut back by 1 base and J by 8 bases. The CDR3 here is CATWDGHGFNKKLF. The DNA of the CDR3 is TGTGCCACCTGGGACGGACATGGTTTTAATAAGAAACTCTTT.

This clone is a singleton in its sample. The chain has TRGV9 and TRGJ1 or TRGJ2. CDR1 GITISATS and CDR2 ISYDGTV come from the germline V gene (reference sequence). The CDR3 extends over 11 amino acids. V was pared by 2 bases and J by 11 bases, with 6 bases of the junction left unmatched. The CDR3 nucleotides are TGTGCCTTGTGGGAGGGGGGGGAGAAACTCTTT. This codes for CALWEGGEKLF.

Concerning this clone: A single base separates this from a much larger clone, so it may be a read error. This sequence joins TRGV10 and TRGJ1 or TRGJ2. TRGV10 is marked as an open reading frame, function uncertain. This CDR3 comprises 11 residues. J was trimmed by 1 base and V by 8 bases; bases with no gene match: 0. CDR3 sequence: CAAWNYYKKLF. CDR3 bases: TGTGCTGCGTGGAATTATTATAAGAAACTCTTT.

Regarding this clone: The DNA is left out, because the CDR3 cannot be placed on it with certainty; the CDR3 is given as TCRdb lists it. The V gene is TRGV11, the J gene TRGJP2. TRGV11 is an ORF, and what it does is uncertain. The CDR3 length equals 13 residues, ends included. The CDR3 sequence: CTTVPAVDWIKTF.

A few counts support this clone. V and J are TRGV4 and TRGJ1 or TRGJ2. The germline gives CDR1 EGSTGY, CDR2 YDSYTSSV. The CDR3 runs to 11 residues. The junction had 5 bases not matched to a gene; V was cut back by 0 bases and J by 12 bases. The CDR3 loop is CATWDGFWKLF. The CDR3 DNA sequence: TGTGCCACCTGGGATGGGTTTTGGAAACTCTTT.